These 17 T cell receptor beta chains were all obtained from the same sample, sequenced in a study of blood T cell repertoires in COVID-19. The table came from immunoSEQ multiplex PCR; TCRdb's copy has only in-frame clones and leaves some out. Among almost 400,000 clones listed, approximately 87% were seen once. The material sequenced was peripheral blood. The receptors shown here come from a woman in her sixties with COVID-19, enrolled during active disease.

The chain employs TRBV5-6 and TRBJ1-5, with 8 bases that match TRBD1. Germline CDR1 and CDR2: SGHDT and YYEEEE. V trimming: 2 bases; J trimming: 6 bases; junction bases outside the gene matches: 1. The CDR3 length is 13 residues. CDR3 amino acids: CASSLTGGQPQHF. The CDR3 bases are TGTGCCAGCAGCTTAACAGGGGGTCAGCCCCAGCATTTT.

The chain recombines TRBV9 with TRBJ2-7; maybe TRBD1 (6 bases). CDR3 length equals 15 residues. Trimming left V 2 bases short and J 5 bases short, with 17 bases between. CDR1 SGDLS and CDR2 YYNGEE come from the germline V gene. The CDR3 DNA follows: TGTGCCAGCAGCGTGGGCCCGGACAGTCTGAACGAGCAGTACTTC. Encoded protein: CASSVGPDSLNEQYF.

A single count supports this clone. V and J are TRBV19 and TRBJ2-2, with a weak D call TRBD2 (5 bases). Trimming took 3 bases from V and 4 from J, leaving 15 bases between them. Germline loops: CDR1 LNHDA, CDR2 SQIVND (reference sequence). CDR3 size: 16 residues. In DNA form, the CDR3 reads TGTGCCAGTAGTATGAGCACGCTCGGACTCACCGGGGAGCTGTTTTTT. The encoded protein is CASSMSTLGLTGELFF. The whole variable domain, filled in from reference TRBV19 and TRBJ2-2, reads DGGITQSPKYLFRKEGQNVTLSCEQNLNHDAMYWYRQDPGQGLRLIYYSQIVNDFQKGDIAEGYSVSREKKESFPLTVTSAQKNPTAFYLCASSMSTLGLTGELFFGEGSRLTVL.

The chain uses TRBV18 and TRBJ2-7, with a tentative D call TRBD1 (6 bases). CDR1 and CDR2 (germline): KGHSH, LQKENI. V was pared by 2 bases and J by 2 bases, with 13 bases between. This CDR3 is built from 15 residues. CDR3 in amino acids: CASSPVPGETYEQYF. CDR3 in DNA: TGTGCCAGCTCACCAGTCCCAGGGGAGACCTACGAGCAGTACTTC.

The CDR3 coding sequence is TGCGCCAGCAGCTTCACGGTTCTTAGCACAGATACGCAGTATTTT. Its translation: CASSFTVLSTDTQYF. The chain couples TRBV5-1 to TRBJ2-3; D uncertain. The CDR3 is made up of 15 amino acids. Trimming took 2 bases from V and 0 from J, leaving 10 bases between them. CDR1 and CDR2 from the germline V gene are SGHRS and YFSETQ.

This clone was counted a few times. The chain links TRBV6-6 to TRBJ1-2; TRBD1 agrees at 8 bases. In germline, CDR1 is MNHNY, CDR2 SVGAGI (reference sequence). V lost 6 bases and J lost 8; bases outside the gene matches: 17. The CDR3 is made up of 16 amino acids. CDR3 loop: CASRNQQGVGFYGYTF. As DNA, the CDR3 is TGTGCCAGCAGAAACCAACAGGGGGTGGGGTTTTACGGCTACACCTTC.

The chain employs TRBV6-5 and TRBJ1-1, with D possibly TRBD1 on 5 matching bases. Trimming cost V 0 bases and J 0 bases, with 11 bases left between them. The CDR3 sequence is 16 residues long. CDR1 and CDR2 from the germline V gene are MNHEY and SVGAGI. The CDR3 is CASSYSIGGMNTEAFF. The CDR3, as DNA: TGTGCCAGCAGTTACTCGATTGGGGGGATGAACACTGAAGCTTTCTTT.

The gene calls are TRBV11-2 and TRBJ1-2; D call uncertain. Trimming pared 0 bases from V and 3 bases from J, leaving 5 bases between. The CDR3 consists of 13 residues. Germline V gene sequence: CDR1 SGHAT, CDR2 FQNNGV. The CDR3 bases are TGTGCCAGCAGCTTAGAGCGTTACTATGGCTACACCTTC. Residues: CASSLERYYGYTF.

J is TRBJ2-3 and V is TRBV5-6; no definite D call. Looked up from germline, CDR1 is SGHDT and CDR2 is YYEEEE. V lost 4 bases and J lost 0, with 12 bases in between. The CDR3 sequence is 15 residues long. The CDR3: CASSPPGFSTDTQYF. The DNA for the CDR3 is TGTGCCAGCAGCCCACCGGGTTTTAGCACAGATACGCAGTATTTT.

The chain links TRBV19 to TRBJ2-5, with TRBD2 as a possible D gene (6 bases). CDR3 length: 13 amino acids. Germline-derived CDR1 and CDR2 are LNHDA and SQIVND (reference sequence). The V end lost 3 bases, the J end lost 5 bases, and 10 bases lay between the germline ends. DNA for the CDR3: TGTGCCAGTAGTATGGGGGGTTGGGAGACCCAGTACTTC. Its translation: CASSMGGWETQYF.

This sequence joins TRBV11-3 and TRBJ1-1; D is uncertain. The CDR3 is 15 residues long. Germline V gene lookup returns CDR1 SGHNT and CDR2 YENEEA. V was pared by 1 base and J by 2 bases, with 11 bases between. The CDR3 loop reads CASSLVGQVNTEAFF. The CDR3 DNA is TGTGCCAGCAGCTTAGTCGGCCAGGTAAACACTGAAGCTTTCTTT.

V is TRBV6-1 and J is TRBJ1-2; D is ambiguous. Per the germline V gene, CDR1 is MNHNS and CDR2 is SASEGT. The V end was cut by 1 base, the J end by 4 bases, with 7 bases between. The CDR3 runs 13 residues. CDR3 region: CASSEVTVYGYTF. The CDR3, as DNA: TGTGCCAGCAGTGAAGTTACAGTCTATGGCTACACCTTC.

The DNA for the CDR3 is TGTGCCAGCAGCTTAGGACAGGGGGCTGGAGCTTTCTTT. Protein: CASSLGQGAGAFF. The V and J genes are TRBV3-1 (or the pseudogene TRBV3-2) and TRBJ1-1; 11 positions agree with TRBD1. The CDR3 is made up of 13 amino acids. With 5 bases clipped from V and 10 bases from J, the junction kept 6 bases outside the gene matches. Germline V gene sequence: CDR1 LGHDT, CDR2 YNNKEL (reference sequence).

This clone appeared once. The chain combines TRBV10-3 with TRBJ1-3; no clear D gene. CDR3 length: 12 amino acids. Trimming cost V 5 bases and J 3 bases, with 5 bases left between them. The germline V gene has CDR1 ENHRY and CDR2 SYGVKD. CDR3 residues: CAISFYGNTIYF. DNA of the CDR3: TGTGCCATCAGTTTTTATGGAAACACCATATATTTT.

The chain couples TRBV6-5 to TRBJ1-1, with D possibly TRBD1 on 6 matching bases. The CDR3 covers 14 residues. Trimming left V 2 bases short and J 6 bases short, with 13 bases between. CDR1 MNHEY and CDR2 SVGAGI come from the germline V gene. CDR3 sequence: CASSYGPEGAEAFF. CDR3 nucleotide sequence: TGTGCCAGCAGTTACGGTCCTGAGGGGGCTGAAGCTTTCTTT.

This clone was detected ten times or more. The rearrangement joins TRBV30 to TRBJ2-2; weak D call: TRBD2 (5 bases). There are 14 residues in the CDR3. Germline V gene data show CDR1 as GTSNPN and CDR2 as SVGIG (reference sequence). V lost 0 bases and J 7 bases, leaving 12 bases between the germline ends. The CDR3 is CAWSVGQTIGELFF. The CDR3 bases are TGTGCCTGGAGTGTAGGGCAGACTATCGGGGAGCTGTTTTTT.

The chain recombines TRBV5-1 with TRBJ1-1, with 8 bases identical to TRBD1. The CDR3 is 16 amino acids. Trimming removed 4 bases from V and 11 bases from J; junction bases left unmatched: 19. CDR1 is SGHRS, CDR2 YFSETQ, per germline. The CDR3 DNA reads TGCGCCAGCAGCCGGAACACGGACAGGGCTGAAAGGTTGGCTTTCTTT. This gives the protein CASSRNTDRAERLAFF.